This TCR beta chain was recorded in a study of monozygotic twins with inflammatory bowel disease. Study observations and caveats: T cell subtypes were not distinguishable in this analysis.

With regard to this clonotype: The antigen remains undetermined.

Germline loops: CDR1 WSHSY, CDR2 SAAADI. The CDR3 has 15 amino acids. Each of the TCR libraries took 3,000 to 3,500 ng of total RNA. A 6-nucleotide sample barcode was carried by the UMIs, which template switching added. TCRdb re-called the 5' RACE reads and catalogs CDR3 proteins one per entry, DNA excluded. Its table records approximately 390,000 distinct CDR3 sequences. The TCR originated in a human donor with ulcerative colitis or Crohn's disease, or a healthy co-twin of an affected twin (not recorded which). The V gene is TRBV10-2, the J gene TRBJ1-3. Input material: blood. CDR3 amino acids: CASSDRSGSGNTIYF.